This T cell receptor (beta chain) was sequenced during a study of T cell clonotyping in hematopoietic cell transplantation. Overall study: Recipient samples before transplant were obtained post-cytoreduction.

As concerns this clone: Its antigen remains unknown.

Time point: recipient sample about 28 days before transplant, after cytoreduction. Recipient blood drawn about 28 days pretransplant and days 30, 100, 180 after. Unmatched junction bases numbered 9, after V lost 3 bases and J lost 4 bases. The germline V gene encodes CDR1 GTSNPN and CDR2 SVGIG (reference sequence). The CDR3 contains 15 residues. The assay was immunoSEQ multiplex PCR, and TCRdb's table has in-frame clones only and misses some. The table lists 25,000 to 35,000 clones, 85% to 95% of them singletons. General study results and limits: Recipient TCR diversity dropped after transplant; expanded clonotypes rose from day 30 to 180. At the given depth, recipient repertoires were over 97% de novo clonotypes.

The material sequenced was peripheral blood mononuclear cells, taken before stem cell transplant. This TCR was sampled from a man aged 45 to 65 with acute myeloid leukemia. Some clones in this sample may be carry-over from other donors' samples. The chain links TRBV30 to TRBJ2-5; 9 bases agree with TRBD1. CDR3 loop: CAWRGTGQAGETQYF. CDR3 nucleotide sequence: TGTGCCTGGAGAGGGACAGGGCAAGCTGGAGAGACCCAGTACTTC.